This TCR beta chain was documented in a study of shared clonotypes between healthy human individuals. Study at large: CD4 naive and CD4 memory each took three plates per donor, while CD8 naive took two and CD8 memory one.

Clones were read by immunoSEQ multiplex PCR, and TCRdb kept only the in-frame ones, dropping some. The sample has 1,500,000 or so clones; approximately 97% are singletons. Findings and limits, study-wide: Non-shared clonotypes displayed generation probabilities falling below those of clonotypes present in all four donors. Naive subsets tended to show greater estimated richness than memory subsets.

In the case of this clone: Its antigen is unknown.

A split of CD4+ cells into CD45RA+ naive and CD45RA-negative memory subsets was performed. Trimming removed 1 base from V and 1 base from J, with 10 bases in between. The CDR3 consists of 16 residues. CDR1 is SNHLY, CDR2 FYNNEI, per germline. This clonotype was sampled from a man between 25 and 39 years old in good health. Sequenced: naive CD4+ T cells sorted from blood. Subset described: CD45RA+ positively selected. The chain is built from TRBV2 and TRBJ1-4; D gene unclear. CDR3 coding DNA: TGTGCCAGCAGTGAAGTGATTCTCGGAACTAATGAAAAACTGTTTTTT. Its translation: CASSEVILGTNEKLFF.